These 17 T cell receptor beta chains were all obtained from the same sample, sequenced in a study of T cell repertoires in cytomegalovirus infection. TCRdb processed the reads anew with MiXCR; each CDR3 protein has one entry. The sample has approximately 500,000 distinct CDR3 sequences, roughly 10% seen once. Sequenced input: PBMCs. The receptors were sampled from a human donor in good health (CMV status not recorded). Some clones in this sample may be carry-over from other donors' samples.

Only a few counts were recorded for this clonotype. The chain combines TRBV28 with TRBJ2-1; a possible D gene is TRBD2 (5 bases). The V and J ends lost 6 bases and 9 bases respectively, with 21 bases between them. Germline V CDR1 and CDR2: MDHEN, SYDVKM. There are 15 residues in the CDR3. The CDR3 DNA reads as TGTGCCAGCAGCCCCGGACTGTCGGGATTCGGTGAGCAGTTCTTC. It encodes CASSPGLSGFGEQFF.

At least ten counts were recorded for this clonotype. The chain joins TRBV28 to TRBJ2-7, with a weak D call TRBD2 (5 bases). This CDR3 has 14 amino acids. Trimming stripped 2 bases from V and 0 bases from J, with 8 bases between. Per germline, CDR1 MDHEN and CDR2 SYDVKM. The DNA of the CDR3 is TGTGCCAGCAGTTTAGAAGCGGCCTCCTACGAGCAGTACTTC. Protein product: CASSLEAASYEQYF.

This clonotype has at least ten counts. The CDR3 DNA follows: TGCGCCAGCAGCCCGCAGGGGACTTTGAACACTGAAGCTTTCTTT. Encoded protein: CASSPQGTLNTEAFF. The gene calls are TRBV4-1 and TRBJ1-1; D possibly corresponds to TRBD1 (6 bases). CDR1 MGHRA and CDR2 YSYEKL come from the germline V gene. The CDR3 runs 15 residues. V lost 4 bases, J lost 0 bases, and 12 bases lay in between.

V gene TRBV9 combines with J gene TRBJ2-2; tentative D call: TRBD2 (7 bases). CDR1 SGDLS and CDR2 YYNGEE come from the germline V gene. The V and J ends lost 3 bases and 5 bases respectively, with 11 bases between them. The CDR3 length is 14 residues. DNA for the CDR3: TGTGCCAGCAGCGAGGGGGGGGGGACCGGGGAGCTGTTTTTT. Its protein product is CASSEGGGTGELFF.

This clonotype was picked up many times. The chain links TRBV12-3 or TRBV12-4 to TRBJ1-3, with a tentative D call TRBD1 (6 bases). The CDR3 is 10 residues long. The V end lost 10 bases, the J end lost 8 bases, and 9 bases lay between the germline ends. The CDR3 region has the DNA TGTGCCACGGGGGGCGACACCATATATTTT. This translates into CATGGDTIYF.

This clonotype was picked up many times. This chain uses TRBV6-1 with TRBJ1-1, with TRBD1 matching 7 bases. The V gene end was trimmed by 8 bases and the J gene end by 8 bases; junction bases not matched to a gene: 8. The CDR3 covers 12 residues. CDR1 is MNHNS and CDR2 is SASEGT in the germline V gene. The CDR3 coding sequence is TGTGCCAGCCGATCTACAGGGGAGGAAGCTTTCTTT. This gives the protein CASRSTGEEAFF.

The J gene is TRBJ1-3, the V gene TRBV20-1, with 9 positions matching TRBD1. The CDR3 is 17 residues long. V shed 0 bases, J shed 0 bases, and the junction held 6 bases outside the gene matches. CDR1 and CDR2 (germline): DFQATT, SNEGSKA (reference sequence). The CDR3 bases are TGCAGTGCTAGAGATCGAGGGGACAGGGTCTCTGGAAACACCATATATTTT. Amino acids: CSARDRGDRVSGNTIYF.

In its sample, this clonotype was seen once. The chain uses TRBV20-1 and TRBJ2-3, with no clear D. The CDR3 runs 14 residues. The V and J ends lost 4 bases and 2 bases respectively, with 13 bases between them. CDR1 DFQATT and CDR2 SNEGSKA come from the germline V gene (reference sequence). The CDR3 coding sequence is TGCAGTGCTAAAGTTTTGGGGTCCACAGATACGCAGTATTTT. It yields the protein CSAKVLGSTDTQYF.

This clonotype was seen many times. The chain recombines TRBV7-9 with TRBJ1-1; D gene ambiguous. The CDR3 loop spans 15 amino acids. V lost 5 bases to trimming and J lost 3 bases, with 16 bases between them. Germline V gene sequence: CDR1 SEHNR, CDR2 FQNEAQ (reference sequence). The CDR3 DNA sequence: TGTGCCAGCAGCCCAGATCGACTAGGCTACACTGAAGCTTTCTTT. Its protein product is CASSPDRLGYTEAFF.

Many counts were recorded for this clonotype. This chain joins TRBV12-3 or TRBV12-4 and TRBJ1-5; 8 positions agree with TRBD1. The V gene end was trimmed by 10 bases and the J gene end by 5 bases; junction bases not matched to a gene: 16. This CDR3 region has 16 residues. In nucleotides, the CDR3 is TGTGCCACAAGCCAGGGGGGCAGGGGGCAAGATCAGCCCCAGCATTTT. It translates to CATSQGGRGQDQPQHF.

This clonotype turned up a few times. V usage is TRBV20-1 and J usage is TRBJ1-2; TRBD1 aligns across 9 bases. The CDR3 has 13 residues. V trimming: 6 bases; J trimming: 4 bases; junction bases outside the gene matches: 6. Per germline, CDR1 DFQATT and CDR2 SNEGSKA (reference sequence). This chain's CDR3 is CSASGTGIYGYTF. CDR3 coding DNA: TGCAGTGCCTCCGGGACAGGGATCTATGGCTACACCTTC.

This chain links TRBV7-3 with TRBJ2-1; D gene unclear. Germline assignment: CDR1 SGHTA and CDR2 FQGTGA. The CDR3 totals 13 residues. V was pared by 1 base and J by 8 bases, with 9 bases between. The CDR3 DNA follows: TGTGCCAGCAGCTTAAGTGGTTGGGATGAGCAGTTCTTC. Translating it yields CASSLSGWDEQFF.

This clonotype has a handful of counts. The V call is TRBV5-1, the J call TRBJ2-1; no definite D call. This CDR3 is built from 15 residues. Deletions cut 0 bases from V and 1 base from J, with 8 bases between. Germline V gene lookup returns CDR1 SGHRS and CDR2 YFSETQ. The CDR3 nucleotides read TGCGCCAGCAGCTTGGTAGCAGATTCCTACAATGAGCAGTTCTTC. It translates to CASSLVADSYNEQFF.

This clonotype was seen ten or more times. This chain uses TRBV29-1 with TRBJ2-3, with TRBD2 as a possible D gene (7 bases). Deletions cut 5 bases from V and 6 bases from J, with 27 bases between. The CDR3 consists of 17 residues. Germline V gene lookup returns CDR1 SQVTM and CDR2 ANQGSEA. CDR3 nucleotides: TGCAGCGTTCGGGGGGCGGGACACCCTCTCCAGAGGGATACGCAGTATTTT. Amino acid sequence: CSVRGAGHPLQRDTQYF.

There are many counts of this clonotype. CDR3 nucleotide sequence: TGTGCCAGCAGCGCTCCGAGCCCCCTAGGAGAAAAACTGTTTTTT. Encoded protein: CASSAPSPLGEKLFF. The chain has TRBV7-9 and TRBJ1-4; no clear D gene. The V end lost 5 bases, the J end lost 8 bases, and 18 bases lay between the germline ends. The CDR3 is 15 residues long. CDR1 SEHNR and CDR2 FQNEAQ come from the germline V gene (reference sequence).

In its sample, this clonotype was seen a few times. The V call is TRBV19, the J call TRBJ1-1; D is unresolved. The CDR3 spans 12 residues. Trimming stripped 10 bases from V and 7 bases from J, with 16 bases between. Germline CDR1 LNHDA, CDR2 SQIVND (reference sequence). Here the CDR3 reads CAIKSDRGEAFF. The CDR3 bases are TGTGCCATCAAATCCGATAGAGGTGAAGCTTTCTTT.

This clonotype has at least ten counts. The chain links TRBV6-6 to TRBJ2-3; possible D gene TRBD2, 6 bases. From germline, CDR1 is MNHNY and CDR2 SVGAGI (reference sequence). This CDR3 has 14 residues. V lost 2 bases and J lost 4, with 10 bases in between. The CDR3 sequence: CASSYHPSADTQYF. The CDR3 nucleotides read TGTGCCAGCAGTTACCACCCTAGCGCAGATACGCAGTATTTT.